The 10 T cell receptor beta chains given below trace back to one sample, sequenced in a study of stem cell transplantation in POMP-related autoinflammatory disease (dated by TCRdb to 2020 to 2023). The sample's time point, from its label and the paper: before hematopoietic stem cell transplant. The method behind the library was the immunoSEQ multiplex PCR assay. In its TCRdb copy, this immuneACCESS table keeps in-frame sequences only and misses some clones. Where compared with another copy, unresolved V genes explain less than half of these, and the others have no known cause. The sample has about 26,000 clones on record, around 86% of them singletons. 2% to 3% of the sample is taken by the ten largest. The source was CD4+ T cells from PBMCs, collected before stem cell transplantation. The receptors were gathered from a human donor with POMP-related autoinflammation and immune dysregulation (PRAID).

The chain couples TRBV5-5 to TRBJ1-2; 8 positions agree with TRBD1. The J segment lost 6 bases and the V segment lost 4 bases, leaving 14 bases of the junction unmatched. Germline CDR1 and CDR2: SGHKS and YYEKEE (reference sequence). This CDR3 has 16 residues. The CDR3 spells CASSLAGQGRGDGYTF. DNA of the CDR3: TGTGCCAGCAGCCTAGCCGGACAGGGTAGGGGGGATGGCTACACCTTC.

The J gene is TRBJ1-1, the V gene TRBV6-1; weak D call: TRBD1 (6 bases). V gave up 5 bases and J gave up 6 bases, with 7 bases separating them. Germline V CDR1 and CDR2: MNHNS, SASEGT. The CDR3 length is 11 residues. CDR3 sequence (DNA): TGTGCCAGCAGTTACAGGGCTGAAGCTTTCTTT. Encoded protein: CASSYRAEAFF.

The genes are TRBV19 and TRBJ2-1; TRBD1 aligns across 8 bases. Looked up from germline, CDR1 is LNHDA and CDR2 is SQIVND (reference sequence). Unmatched junction bases numbered 6, after V lost 3 bases and J lost 8 bases. This CDR3 comprises 14 residues. The CDR3 DNA reads TGTGCCAGTAGTATGGACAGGGTGGCGGATGAGCAGTTCTTC. Amino acids: CASSMDRVADEQFF.

The J gene is TRBJ1-2, the V gene TRBV27; no clear D gene. The germline V and J ends were trimmed by 6 bases and 8 bases, with 16 bases remaining between them. Germline CDR1 MNHEY, CDR2 SMNVEV (reference sequence). This CDR3 comprises 13 residues. For the CDR3, the DNA is TGTGCCAGCAGAAGGACGGGCCCCGGGGGCTACACCTTC. It is translated as CASRRTGPGGYTF.

In DNA, the CDR3 is TGTGCCAGCAGCTTGAGGCGGACCGCGAACACCGGGGAGCTGTTTTTT. It is translated as CASSLRRTANTGELFF. The gene calls are TRBV7-9 and TRBJ2-2; D remains ambiguous. The V and J ends lost 3 bases and 0 bases respectively, with 11 bases between them. Germline CDR1 and CDR2: SEHNR and FQNEAQ (reference sequence). CDR3 length: 16 amino acids.

The V and J genes are TRBV5-1 and TRBJ2-6; D possibly corresponds to TRBD1 (5 bases). Germline CDR1 SGHRS, CDR2 YFSETQ. Trimming left V 0 bases short and J 3 bases short, with 7 bases between. The CDR3 is 15 amino acids. CDR3 loop: CASSLEGYGANVLTF. In DNA form, the CDR3 reads TGCGCCAGCAGCTTGGAGGGGTATGGGGCCAACGTCCTGACTTTC.

The chain is built from TRBV4-1 and TRBJ1-1; 11 bases match TRBD1. Germline V CDR1 and CDR2: MGHRA, YSYEKL. The CDR3 contains 16 residues. Trimming removed 3 bases from V and 4 bases from J; junction bases left unmatched: 7. CDR3 in DNA: TGCGCCAGCAGCCATTTCTCCGGGACAGGGGGCACTGAAGCTTTCTTT. This translates into CASSHFSGTGGTEAFF.

The V call is TRBV30, the J call TRBJ1-6, with 7 bases aligning to TRBD1. Germline trimming cut 2 bases from V and 11 bases from J; bases unmatched to any gene: 3. CDR3 length: 12 residues. CDR1 is GTSNPN, CDR2 SVGIG, per germline (reference sequence). CDR3 DNA sequence: TGTGCCTGGAGTCCAGGGGGGACACCCCTCCACTTT. Encoded protein: CAWSPGGTPLHF.

The CDR3 nucleotides read TGTGCCAGCAGCGTGTACGAGGGAAATACTGAAGCTTTCTTT. The encoded protein is CASSVYEGNTEAFF. This chain uses TRBV9 with TRBJ1-1; no firm D call. Trimming left V 2 bases short and J 5 bases short, with 13 bases between. There are 14 residues in the CDR3. Germline CDR1 is SGDLS and CDR2 is YYNGEE. Full variable domain (missing parts from reference TRBV9 and TRBJ1-1): DSGVTQTPKHLITATGQRVTLRCSPRSGDLSVYWYQQSLDQGLQFLIQYYNGEERAKGNILERFSAQQFPDLHSELNLSSLELGDSALYFCASSVYEGNTEAFFGQGTRLTVV.

The chain employs TRBV28 and TRBJ2-3; 7 nucleotides match TRBD2. CDR3 length equals 13 residues. Germline-derived CDR1 and CDR2 are MDHEN and SYDVKM. V shed 11 bases, J shed 1 base, and the junction held 6 bases outside the gene matches. The CDR3 DNA is TGTGCCGGGGCTAGCGGACGCACAGATACGCAGTATTTT. The encoded protein is CAGASGRTDTQYF.